This T cell receptor beta chain derives from a study of CD8+ T cells in alopecia areata (dated by TCRdb to 2016 to 2019). About the full investigation: In both human patients and the C3H/HeJ mouse model, the study applied high-throughput TCRbeta sequencing to look at T cell clonal expansion in alopecia areata. TCRbeta CDR3 regions were amplified by immunoSEQ multiplex PCR using 35 Vbeta forward and 13 Jbeta reverse primers. Scalp clonality was compared across normal scalp (n=4), patchy alopecia areata scalp (n=8), and alopecia totalis/universalis scalp (n=8). RNA came from the PAXgene miRNA kit for fixed scalp, the miRNeasy kit for PBMCs, and the RNeasy kit for mouse skin. Human TCRbeta sequencing covered scalp tissue and sorted CD4+ and CD8+ peripheral blood T cells from patchy and totalis/universalis alopecia areata patients and healthy controls. What the authors observed across the whole study: Shared TCR sequences between patients were less evident than in mice, which may be partly attributable to HLA diversity in the patient population. Resident alphabeta T cells in normal human skin are also sequenced, complicating scalp TCR repertoire analysis, unlike mouse skin dominated by gammadelta T cells. Compared with normal scalp, lesional scalp, particularly in alopecia totalis/universalis, had higher clonality and more expanded CD8+ clones, which suggests antigenic drive.

Library preparation was by the immunoSEQ multiplex PCR assay. RNA was extracted from all samples and reverse transcribed into cDNA, which served as template for TCR sequencing. SuperScript III was used for first-strand cDNA synthesis, primed with a 2:1 mix of oligo-dT and random hexamers. A synthetic immune receptor repertoire was used to assess amplification bias, and residual bias was removed computationally. The original pipeline was this. Raw reads were preprocessed to remove errors, and CDR3 was defined according to IMGT conventions as the region from the conserved cysteine to phenylalanine. Clonality was computed by normalizing Shannon entropy by log2 of the number of productive unique TCRs and subtracting the result from 1. Whether scalp clones were CD4 or CD8 was inferred by matching scalp TCRbeta sequences against CD4 and CD8 repertoires sorted from blood. What TCRdb holds here is the immuneACCESS table cut down to in-frame rearrangements. Part of the clones is not present; checked against another copy, under half of the missing clones reflect an unresolved V gene, and the others are unexplained. The V and J calls and clone size were taken over from that table, and D and trimming were inferred from the DNA. The sample includes approximately 150,000 clones, with 62% observed a single time. The ten top clones hold approximately 34% of the sample.

This clone was picked up a small number of times. This receptor's antigen is unknown. Qualities for individual bases were not recorded, and no much larger clone is one base off. After PBMCs were isolated by density centrifugation and stained for CD3, CD4 and CD8, a FACSAria was used to sort CD4+ and CD8+ T cells. Unaffected controls provided scalp biopsies and blood samples. CDR1 and CDR2 are read off the germline V gene (reference sequence) as SGHAT and FQDESV. Taken from cysteine to phenylalanine, the CDR3 has 14 residues. Only CDR3 DNA remains: 42 bases, in frame from the first base. The junction shows trimming of 1 base on V and 9 bases on J, plus 16 bases between the germline ends.

This receptor chain uses TRBV11-1 and TRBJ2-7; TRBD1 could be the D gene, as 6 bases match. The sample comprised CD8+ T cells sorted from blood. This sequence was found in a human donor in good health. The bases are TGTGCCAGCAGCTTAGTTGGAACAGGGCATTCGCAGTACTTC. This yields the protein CASSLVGTGHSQYF.